The text below deals with one T cell receptor (beta chain). With 6 bases clipped from V and 8 bases from J, the junction kept 15 bases outside the gene matches. Germline V lookup: CDR1 LNHDA, CDR2 SQIVND (reference sequence). The CDR3 sequence is 15 residues long. It was CD45RO-negative cells, positively selected for CCR7, that made up naive CD8 cells, with terminally differentiated effector memory CD45RA+ cells excluded. This specimen comes from a study of shared clonotypes between healthy human individuals. Method: immunoSEQ multiplex PCR; TCRdb's copy keeps in-frame clones and lacks some. The table includes around 2,000,000 clones, approximately 95% detected once.

This clonotype originated in a man aged 18 to 30 in good health. The sequenced sample consisted of naive CD8+ T cells sorted from blood. V usage is TRBV19 and J usage is TRBJ1-2, with 7 bases matching TRBD1. CDR3 coding DNA: TGTGCCAGTAGCGAAGTTGGCGGGACAGTGGACGGCTACACCTTC. The encoded protein is CASSEVGGTVDGYTF.